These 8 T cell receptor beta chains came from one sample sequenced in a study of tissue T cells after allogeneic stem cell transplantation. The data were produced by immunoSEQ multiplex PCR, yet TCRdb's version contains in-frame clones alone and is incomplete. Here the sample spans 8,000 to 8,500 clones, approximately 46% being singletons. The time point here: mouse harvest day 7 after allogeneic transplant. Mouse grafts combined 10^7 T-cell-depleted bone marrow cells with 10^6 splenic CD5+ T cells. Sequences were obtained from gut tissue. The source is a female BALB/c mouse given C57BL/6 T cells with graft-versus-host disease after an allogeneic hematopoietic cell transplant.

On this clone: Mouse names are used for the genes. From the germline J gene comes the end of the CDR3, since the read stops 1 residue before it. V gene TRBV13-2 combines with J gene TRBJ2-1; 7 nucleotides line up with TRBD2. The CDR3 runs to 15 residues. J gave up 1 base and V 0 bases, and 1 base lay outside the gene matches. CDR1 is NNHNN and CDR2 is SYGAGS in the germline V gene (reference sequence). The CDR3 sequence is CASGDAWGNYAEQFF. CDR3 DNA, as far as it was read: TGTGCCAGCGGTGATGCCTGGGGGAACTATGCTGAGCAGTTC.

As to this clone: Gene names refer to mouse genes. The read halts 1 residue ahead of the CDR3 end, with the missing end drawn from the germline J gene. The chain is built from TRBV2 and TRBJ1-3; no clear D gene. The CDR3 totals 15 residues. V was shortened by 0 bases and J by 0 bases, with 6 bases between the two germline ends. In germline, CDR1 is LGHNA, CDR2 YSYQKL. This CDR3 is CASSQEKGSGNTLYF. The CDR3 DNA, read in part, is TGTGCCAGCAGCCAAGAAAAGGGTTCTGGAAATACGCTCTAT. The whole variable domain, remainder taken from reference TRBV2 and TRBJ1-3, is DPKIIQKPKYLVAVTGSEKILICEQYLGHNAMYWYRQSAKKPLEFMFSYSYQKLMDNQTASSRFQPQSSKKNHLDLQITALKPDDSATYFCASSQEKGSGNTLYFGEGSRLIVV.

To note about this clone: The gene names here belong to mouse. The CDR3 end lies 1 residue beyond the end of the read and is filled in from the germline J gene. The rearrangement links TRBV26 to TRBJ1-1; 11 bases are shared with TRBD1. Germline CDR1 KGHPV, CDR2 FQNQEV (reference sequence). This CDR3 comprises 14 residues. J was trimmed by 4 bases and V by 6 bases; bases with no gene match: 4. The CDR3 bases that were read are TGTGCCAGCAGCCCGGGACAGGGGGGCACAGAAGTCTTC. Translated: CASSPGQGGTEVF. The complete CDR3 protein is CASSPGQGGTEVFF.

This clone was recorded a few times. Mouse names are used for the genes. The DNA read from the CDR3 is TGTGCCAGCAGCTCACTGGGGGGGTATGCTGAGCAGTTC. Translated, it gives CASSSLGGYAEQF. The full CDR3 sequence reads CASSSLGGYAEQFF. J is TRBJ2-1 and V is TRBV3; 10 bases map to TRBD2. The sequence runs out 1 residue before the end of the CDR3; the remainder is reconstructed from the germline J gene. This CDR3 contains 14 residues. Losses at the gene ends were 4 bases for V and 4 bases for J; bases not matched to a gene: 1. Germline V gives CDR1 SNHLY, CDR2 FYNGKV (reference sequence).

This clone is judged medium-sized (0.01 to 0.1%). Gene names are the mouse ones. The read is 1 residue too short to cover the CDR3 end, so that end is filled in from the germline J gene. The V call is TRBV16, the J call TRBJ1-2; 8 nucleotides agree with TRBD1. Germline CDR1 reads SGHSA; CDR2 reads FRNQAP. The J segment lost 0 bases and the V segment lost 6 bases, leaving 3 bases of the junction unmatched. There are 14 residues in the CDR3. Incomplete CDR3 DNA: TGTGCAAGCAGTCGACAGGGGACAAACTCCGACTACACC. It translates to CASSRQGTNSDYT. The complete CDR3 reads CASSRQGTNSDYTF.

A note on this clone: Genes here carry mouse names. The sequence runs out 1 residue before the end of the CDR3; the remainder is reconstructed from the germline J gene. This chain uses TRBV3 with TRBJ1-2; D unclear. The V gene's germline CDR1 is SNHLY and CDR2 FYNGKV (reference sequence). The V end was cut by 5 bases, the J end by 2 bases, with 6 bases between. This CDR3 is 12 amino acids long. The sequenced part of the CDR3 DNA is TGTGCCAGCAGCCGCAGTAACTCCGACTACACC. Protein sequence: CASSRSNSDYT. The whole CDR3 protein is CASSRSNSDYTF.

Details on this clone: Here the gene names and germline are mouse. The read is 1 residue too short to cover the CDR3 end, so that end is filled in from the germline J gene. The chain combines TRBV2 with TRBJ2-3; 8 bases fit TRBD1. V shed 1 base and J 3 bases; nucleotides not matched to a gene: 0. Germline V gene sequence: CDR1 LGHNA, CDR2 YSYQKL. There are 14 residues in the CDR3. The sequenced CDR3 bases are TGTGCCAGCAGCCAAGGACAGGGGGCAGAAACGCTGTAT. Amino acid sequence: CASSQGQGAETLY. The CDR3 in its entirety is CASSQGQGAETLYF.

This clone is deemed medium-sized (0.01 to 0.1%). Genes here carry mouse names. The CDR3 sequence: CASGDGSVYEQYF. The sequenced CDR3 bases are TGTGCCAGCGGTGACGGGTCCGTCTATGAACAGTAC. The genes are TRBV13-2 and TRBJ2-7; D not certain. The read terminates 1 residue ahead of where the CDR3 ends, so the germline J gene completes it. Trimming took 2 bases from V and 3 from J, leaving 9 bases between them. The CDR3 length is 13 residues. Germline lookup yields CDR1 NNHNN and CDR2 SYGAGS (reference sequence).